These T cell receptor beta chains were read from a single sample in a study of T cell clones after liver transplantation. Method: immunoSEQ multiplex PCR; TCRdb's copy keeps in-frame clones and lacks some. The sample consists of 35,000 to 45,000 clones, about 86% of them appearing once. Specimen: CD4+ T cells from blood, collected 24 months after liver transplant. The receptors were sampled from a human patient who received a liver transplant. The graft donor may have given rise to some T cells. Both conserved end residues are part of each CDR3. The D gene is left open where the match is weak. Size values are once, few and many counts, or a class for expanded clones, and some rows have none.

size	V	J	length	D	CDR3	DNA
once	TRBV7-3	TRBJ1-1	13	NA	CASSFQSYTEAFF	TGTGCCAGCAGCTTCCAATCCTACACTGAAGCTTTCTTT
NA	TRBV18	TRBJ1-1	17	TRBD1	CASSLGRGTAKNTEAFF	TGTGCCAGCTCACTCGGCCGCGGGACAGCCAAGAACACTGAAGCTTTCTTT
NA	TRBV5-6	TRBJ1-2	13	TRBD1	CASSRQGAGGYTF	TGTGCCAGCAGCCGACAGGGGGCAGGAGGCTACACCTTC
NA	TRBV29-1	TRBJ1-4	14	TRBD1	CSVGLGQGNEKLFF	TGCAGCGTTGGTCTGGGACAGGGGAATGAAAAACTGTTTTTT
NA	TRBV10-3	TRBJ2-1	13	TRBD2	CATGTSGSHEQFF	TGTGCCACCGGGACTAGCGGGAGCCACGAGCAGTTCTTC
NA	TRBV7-8	TRBJ2-5	16	NA	CASSLRATHPQETQYF	TGTGCCAGCAGCTTACGGGCGACTCACCCGCAAGAGACCCAGTACTTC
NA	TRBV6-5	TRBJ1-5	14	NA	CASSLRTSNQPQHF	TGTGCCAGCAGTTTACGGACAAGCAATCAGCCCCAGCATTTT
NA	TRBV7-2	TRBJ2-1	15	NA	CASSKDRSTYNEQFF	TGTGCCAGCAGCAAAGACAGGAGTACTTACAATGAGCAGTTCTTC
few	TRBV6-6	TRBJ2-2	15	NA	CASSYRPGQSGELFF	TGTGCCAGCAGTTACCGGCCAGGGCAATCCGGGGAGCTGTTTTTT
NA	TRBV7-9	TRBJ2-5	15	TRBD2	CASSPLAGGSETQYF	TGTGCCAGCAGCCCCCTAGCGGGGGGATCGGAGACCCAGTACTTC
NA	TRBV5-1	TRBJ2-7	15	TRBD2	CASRPRLAGFYEQYF	TGCGCCAGCAGGCCCCGGCTAGCGGGGTTCTACGAGCAGTACTTC
NA	TRBV4-1	TRBJ1-4	13	NA	CASSQGWAEKLFF	TGCGCCAGCAGCCAAGGCTGGGCCGAAAAACTGTTTTTT
once	TRBV6-4	TRBJ2-1	16	TRBD2	CASSVSSGRATNEQFF	TGTGCCAGCAGTGTCAGTAGCGGGAGGGCCACCAATGAGCAGTTCTTC
NA	TRBV30	TRBJ1-1	14	NA	CAWSVREGRDGAFF	TGTGCCTGGAGTGTACGTGAGGGCAGGGACGGAGCTTTCTTT
NA	TRBV5-8	TRBJ2-5	11	NA	CASSTRETQYF	TGTGCCAGCAGCACCCGAGAGACCCAGTACTTC
NA	TRBV5-4	TRBJ2-2	17	TRBD2	CASSPSSLAGVAGELFF	TGTGCCAGCAGCCCGAGTTCACTAGCGGGAGTGGCCGGGGAGCTGTTTTTT
few	TRBV19	TRBJ2-7	13	NA	CASSDTDPYEQYF	TGTGCCAGTAGTGACACGGACCCCTACGAGCAGTACTTC
NA	TRBV4-3	TRBJ1-2	19	TRBD1	CASSQDLGRSDRASGGYTF	TGCGCCAGCAGCCAAGATCTTGGTCGTAGTGACAGGGCCTCTGGTGGCTACACCTTC
NA	TRBV5-6	TRBJ2-7	13	NA	CASSRGDGFEQYF	TGTGCCAGCAGTCGCGGGGATGGGTTCGAGCAGTACTTC
NA	TRBV5-1	TRBJ2-5	12	NA	CASSLARETQYF	TGCGCCAGCAGCTTGGCCCGGGAGACCCAGTACTTC
NA	TRBV18	TRBJ1-1	13	NA	CASSPGTNTEAFF	TGTGCCAGCTCACCGGGGACAAACACTGAAGCTTTCTTT
NA	TRBV30	TRBJ2-3	16	NA	CAWKGGALLLGDTQYF	TGTGCCTGGAAGGGAGGCGCGCTCCTCCTCGGGGATACGCAGTATTTT
few	TRBV28	TRBJ2-3	16	NA	CASSPLEVTSTDTQYF	TGTGCCAGCAGTCCTTTGGAGGTTACTAGCACAGATACGCAGTATTTT
few	TRBV19	TRBJ2-1	14	TRBD1	CASSWDRDVNEQFF	TGTGCCAGTAGCTGGGACAGGGACGTGAATGAGCAGTTCTTC
once	TRBV27	TRBJ2-7	17	NA	CASSLRAVGRSSYEQYF	TGTGCCAGCAGTCTTCGAGCCGTGGGGAGAAGCTCCTACGAGCAGTACTTC
NA	TRBV4-1	TRBJ2-7	12	NA	CASSQVANEQYF	TGCGCCAGCAGCCAAGTCGCAAACGAGCAGTACTTC
NA	TRBV6-4	TRBJ2-2	15	NA	CASKVQPTDTGELFF	TGTGCCAGCAAGGTCCAGCCTACGGACACCGGGGAGCTGTTTTTT
NA	TRBV4-3	TRBJ2-4	13	NA	CASSQGGGYIQYF	TGCGCCAGCAGCCAGGGCGGCGGCTACATTCAGTACTTC
NA	TRBV5-8	TRBJ2-5	14	NA	CASSFGRKRETQYF	TGTGCCAGCAGCTTCGGACGGAAACGTGAGACCCAGTACTTC
NA	TRBV7-3	TRBJ2-2	16	NA	CASSQTRGPSTGELFF	TGTGCCAGCAGCCAAACGCGAGGGCCGAGCACCGGGGAGCTGTTTTTT
NA	TRBV4-3	TRBJ2-5	19	NA	CASSKRLGTIAPDQETQYF	TGCGCCAGCAGCAAAAGACTAGGTACGATTGCGCCTGACCAAGAGACCCAGTACTTC
NA	TRBV19	TRBJ2-7	11	NA	CASTIPRPQYF	TGTGCCAGTACGATACCACGGCCGCAGTACTTC
NA	TRBV2	TRBJ1-6	13	NA	CASSEDRYSPLHF	TGTGCCAGCAGTGAAGATAGGTATTCACCCCTCCACTTT
NA	TRBV7-2	TRBJ1-2	11	NA	CASSSFYGYTF	TGTGCCAGCAGCTCCTTCTATGGCTACACCTTC
NA	TRBV9	TRBJ1-4	16	TRBD1	CASSVAHGTGGEKLFF	TGTGCCAGCAGCGTAGCCCACGGGACAGGGGGTGAAAAACTGTTTTTT
NA	TRBV18	TRBJ1-1	13	NA	CASSPPTRPRAFF	TGTGCCAGCTCACCACCGACCAGGCCCCGCGCTTTCTTT
NA	TRBV2	TRBJ1-2	13	NA	CASSESGNYGYTF	TGTGCCAGCAGTGAGTCGGGGAACTATGGCTACACCTTC
NA	TRBV18	TRBJ1-2	15	NA	CASSPSSQEEGGYTF	TGTGCCAGCTCACCATCATCTCAGGAAGAAGGTGGCTACACCTTC
NA	TRBV5-1	TRBJ1-2	13	NA	CASSEGINYGYTF	TGCGCCAGCAGCGAAGGGATTAACTATGGCTACACCTTC
NA	TRBV7-2	TRBJ1-2	13	TRBD1	CASSVDRGYGYTF	TGTGCCAGCAGCGTGGACAGGGGCTATGGCTACACCTTC
NA	TRBV5-4	TRBJ2-1	16	NA	CASSLPLGAPGNEQFF	TGTGCCAGCAGCTTGCCTTTGGGGGCACCGGGGAATGAGCAGTTCTTC
NA	TRBV11-2	TRBJ2-3	15	NA	CASSHRGRVGNTQYF	TGTGCCAGCAGCCATAGAGGTCGAGTCGGAAATACGCAGTATTTT
NA	TRBV7-9	TRBJ1-1	14	NA	CASSLGGVNTEAFF	TGTGCCAGCAGCTTAGGCGGCGTGAACACTGAAGCTTTCTTT
few	TRBV28	TRBJ2-3	16	NA	CASKERGGGRTDTQYF	TGTGCCAGCAAGGAAAGGGGGGGAGGTCGCACAGATACGCAGTATTTT
once	TRBV9	TRBJ2-5	16	TRBD1	CASSVGTGAYQETQYF	TGTGCCAGCAGCGTAGGCACAGGGGCCTACCAAGAGACCCAGTACTTC
NA	TRBV5-4	TRBJ2-3	16	TRBD2	CASSSPRAGIGNTQYF	TGTGCCAGCAGCTCCCCCCGAGCGGGAATCGGGAATACGCAGTATTTT
NA	TRBV5-1	TRBJ1-1	14	NA	CASSLARGVTEAFF	TGCGCCAGCAGCTTGGCGAGAGGTGTTACTGAAGCTTTCTTT
NA	TRBV5-1	TRBJ1-1	17	NA	CASSLARSKSRGTEAFF	TGCGCCAGCAGCTTGGCGAGGTCTAAAAGCAGGGGAACTGAAGCTTTCTTT